Listed here are 2 T cell receptor beta chains from one sample, sequenced in a study of shared clonotypes between healthy human individuals. Naive CD8 cells, CD45RO-negative and positively selected for CCR7, excluded terminally differentiated effector memory CD45RA+ cells. The assay was immunoSEQ multiplex PCR, and TCRdb's table has in-frame clones only and misses some. There are just over 2,000,000 clones in the sample; around 96% occur only once, and 1% to 1.3% lies in the top ten. Sequencing was carried out using naive CD8+ T cells sorted from blood. These receptors were collected from a man between 18 and 35 years old in good health.

The chain recombines TRBV27 with TRBJ2-7; 9 bases map to TRBD1. The CDR3 totals 18 residues. The junction had 15 bases not matched to a gene; V was cut back by 4 bases and J by 2 bases. Germline-derived CDR1 and CDR2 are MNHEY and SMNVEV (reference sequence). The CDR3 loop is CASSYGDGTGSSAYEQYF. CDR3 nucleotides: TGTGCCAGCAGTTATGGCGACGGGACAGGGTCCTCGGCCTACGAGCAGTACTTC.

The V gene is TRBV2, the J gene TRBJ2-7; 10 bases line up with TRBD1. The CDR3 is 13 residues long. CDR1 is SNHLY and CDR2 is FYNNEI in the germline V gene. With V trimmed by 6 bases and J by 5 bases, 4 bases remained unmatched. The CDR3 region has the DNA TGTGCCAGCAGGGGGACAGGGGTTGACGAGCAGTACTTC. The encoded protein is CASRGTGVDEQYF.